Each of the 17 T cell receptor beta chains below was sequenced from the same sample in a study of T cells in Graves' hyperthyroidism and ophthalmopathy. Amplification of TCR beta CDR3 regions was performed using RNA transcripts as template. RT-PCR in the first round (using the HTBI primer set) targeted the TCR CDR3. TCRdb re-derived calls from the multiplex PCR reads in MiXCR, one entry per CDR3 protein. The sample consists of 500,000 to 550,000 distinct CDR3 sequences, 20% of them appearing once. Sequenced: blood. The source of these receptors is a man aged 40-49 years with Graves' ophthalmopathy.

This clonotype was picked up many times. The J gene is TRBJ2-7, the V gene TRBV7-3; the D is unclear. The CDR3 contains 13 residues. V was trimmed by 3 bases and J by 3 bases, leaving 9 bases between them. CDR1 is SGHTA, CDR2 FQGTGA, per germline. The CDR3 reads CASSLGPNYEQYF. For the CDR3, the DNA is TGTGCCAGCAGCTTGGGTCCTAACTACGAGCAGTACTTC.

Ten or more counts support this clonotype. The chain's CDR3 is CASSPGQGYIETQYF. In nucleotides, the CDR3 is TGTGCCAGCAGCCCAGGACAGGGGTACATAGAGACCCAGTACTTC. The J gene is TRBJ2-5, the V gene TRBV11-2, with TRBD1 matching over 9 bases. The CDR3 loop spans 15 amino acids. Germline values: CDR1 SGHAT, CDR2 FQNNGV. Germline trimming cut 5 bases from V and 4 bases from J; bases unmatched to any gene: 8.

For this clonotype: Compared with germline, one end of the junction differs, possibly owing to a read error. The chain carries TRBV7-7 and TRBJ1-2; tentative D call: TRBD1 (6 bases). The CDR3 spans 14 residues. Germline V gives CDR1 SSHAT, CDR2 FNYEAQ (reference sequence). The CDR3 DNA reads as TGTGCTAGCAGCCCCGGGGGCAGGGTGAACGGCTACACCTTC. Its translation: CASSPGGRVNGYTF.

This clonotype was seen repeatedly, ten times or more. The chain couples TRBV3-1 to TRBJ1-1; perhaps TRBD1 as D (5 bases). Trimming removed 2 bases at V and 3 bases at J, with 10 bases between. CDR3 length: 14 residues. CDR1 is LGHDT and CDR2 is YNNKEL in the germline V gene (reference sequence). CDR3 region: CASSQLRDDTEAFF. CDR3 DNA: TGTGCCAGCAGCCAACTCAGGGACGACACTGAAGCTTTCTTT.

This clonotype occurred many times. This rearrangement joins TRBV4-1 to TRBJ2-1, with 7 bases matching TRBD2. V shed 1 base and J 8 bases; nucleotides not matched to a gene: 5. Germline loops: CDR1 MGHRA, CDR2 YSYEKL. This CDR3 region has 14 residues. The CDR3 coding sequence is TGCGCCAGCAGCCAAGGTGCAGCGGGGTATGAGCAGTTCTTC. This encodes CASSQGAAGYEQFF.

The chain links TRBV7-6 to TRBJ2-2, with TRBD2 matching 14 bases. Germline V gene sequence: CDR1 SGHVS, CDR2 FNYEAQ. The CDR3 covers 18 residues. Trimming took 5 bases from V and 3 from J; bases not matched to a gene: 8. Written as DNA, the CDR3 is TGTGCCAGCAGCCGACCGACTAGCGGGAGGGCGGACACCGGGGAGCTGTTTTTT. Translating gives CASSRPTSGRADTGELFF.

Many counts were recorded for this clonotype. The chain uses TRBV6-2 or TRBV6-3 and TRBJ2-7; tentatively, D is TRBD1 (6 bases). The germline CDR1 and CDR2 sequences are MNHEY and SVGEGT. The CDR3 is 13 amino acids. V was trimmed by 4 bases and J by 5 bases, leaving 12 bases between them. CDR3 residues: CASSFRGRHEQYF. In DNA, the CDR3 is TGTGCCAGCAGTTTCAGGGGTCGTCACGAGCAGTACTTC.

This clonotype was seen more than once but under ten times. This chain links TRBV7-9 with TRBJ2-2, with 10 positions matching TRBD2. This CDR3 spans 16 amino acids. V gave up 3 bases and J gave up 2 bases; unmatched junction bases: 3. Per the germline V gene, CDR1 is SEHNR and CDR2 is FQNEAQ (reference sequence). CDR3 sequence reads: CASSLTSGRNTGELFF. The CDR3 DNA reads TGTGCCAGCAGCTTGACTAGCGGGCGAAACACCGGGGAGCTGTTTTTT.

This clonotype was detected ten times or more. The CDR3 region has the DNA TGTGCCAGCAGCTTACTAGGAACGACCGGGGAGCTGTTTTTT. This sequence encodes CASSLLGTTGELFF. The chain combines TRBV7-2 with TRBJ2-2; unclear D gene. V lost 2 bases, J lost 5 bases, and 9 bases lay in between. CDR3 length equals 14 residues. Germline CDR1 and CDR2: SGHTA and FQGNSA.

This clonotype was observed a few times. V usage is TRBV6-4 and J usage is TRBJ2-3; possibly TRBD2 for D (6 bases). V was cut by 4 bases and J by 1 base, with 12 bases left in between. Germline lookup yields CDR1 MRHNA and CDR2 SNTAGT. The CDR3 runs 15 residues. The CDR3 DNA reads as TGTGCCAGCAGTGCGGACGGGGGAGGCACAGATACGCAGTATTTT. Translating it yields CASSADGGGTDTQYF.

This clonotype has more than one count but fewer than ten. The V call is TRBV7-2, the J call TRBJ1-4; 9 nucleotides line up with TRBD1. The CDR3 extends over 15 amino acids. Germline V CDR1 and CDR2: SGHTA, FQGNSA. V trimming: 5 bases; J trimming: 7 bases; junction bases outside the gene matches: 8. This CDR3 reads CASSLNRGPGEKLFF. DNA for the CDR3: TGTGCCAGCAGCCTCAACAGGGGGCCGGGTGAAAAACTGTTTTTT.

The chain has TRBV9 and TRBJ2-7; 11 bases line up with TRBD2. The CDR3 is made up of 14 amino acids. Germline trimming cut 3 bases from V and 3 bases from J; bases unmatched to any gene: 2. Germline CDR1 is SGDLS and CDR2 is YYNGEE. CDR3 sequence reads: CASSAGTSGYEQYF. The CDR3 bases are TGTGCCAGCAGCGCCGGGACTAGCGGCTACGAGCAGTACTTC.

This chain links TRBV12-5 with TRBJ1-3; D is uncertain. Germline loops: CDR1 LGHNT, CDR2 FRNRAP. The CDR3 has 17 residues. V lost 0 bases to trimming and J lost 0 bases, with 12 bases between them. The CDR3 is CASGLVLGVSSGNTIYF. In DNA, the CDR3 is TGTGCTAGTGGTTTGGTACTCGGGGTAAGCTCTGGAAACACCATATATTTT. Looking up the rest from reference TRBV12-5 and TRBJ1-3 gives the full variable domain: DARVTQTPRHKVTEMGQEVTMRCQPILGHNTVFWYRQTMMQGLELLAYFRNRAPLDDSGMPKDRFSAEMPDATLATLKIQPSEPRDSAVYFCASGLVLGVSSGNTIYFGEGSWLTVV.

This clonotype was found a few times. The CDR3 loop is CATSDSRGRAYGYTF. The CDR3 bases are TGTGCCACCAGTGATTCCCGGGGCAGGGCCTATGGCTACACCTTC. The chain uses TRBV24-1 and TRBJ1-2, with a weak D call TRBD1 (5 bases). Germline CDR1 and CDR2: KGHDR and SFDVKD. Trimming took off 2 bases at V and 4 bases at J, with 13 bases between the two ends. There are 15 residues in the CDR3.

The chain recombines TRBV19 with TRBJ1-2; D ambiguous. This CDR3 spans 13 amino acids. The ends were cut back, 5 bases at V and 4 bases at J, with 11 bases in the middle. From germline, CDR1 is LNHDA and CDR2 SQIVND (reference sequence). The CDR3 coding sequence is TGTGCCAGTAGTCCGCTCAGTAGCTATGGCTACACCTTC. This gives the protein CASSPLSSYGYTF.

The rearrangement joins TRBV12-5 to TRBJ1-5, with a tentative D call TRBD1 (6 bases). Per the germline V gene, CDR1 is LGHNT and CDR2 is FRNRAP. This CDR3 has 13 amino acids. V was clipped by 5 bases and J by 13 bases, with 18 bases between them. CDR3 sequence (DNA): TGTGCTAGTGGTCCGACCTCGGGACACCCTCAGCATTTT. Protein product: CASGPTSGHPQHF. Full variable domain (outside the CDR3, taken from reference TRBV12-5 and TRBJ1-5): DARVTQTPRHKVTEMGQEVTMRCQPILGHNTVFWYRQTMMQGLELLAYFRNRAPLDDSGMPKDRFSAEMPDATLATLKIQPSEPRDSAVYFCASGPTSGHPQHFGDGTRLSIL.

In this sample, this clonotype turned up many times. The genes are TRBV5-1 and TRBJ2-7, with TRBD2 identical over 7 bases. V was clipped by 5 bases and J by 0 bases; unmatched bases: 2. Looked up from germline, CDR1 is SGHRS and CDR2 is YFSETQ. The CDR3 has 13 residues. This chain's CDR3 is CASRASGSYEQYF. The CDR3 DNA reads as TGCGCCAGCAGAGCTAGCGGCTCCTACGAGCAGTACTTC.